What follows is one T cell receptor beta chain and its context. The CDR3 runs 13 residues. Germline CDR1 SGHNT, CDR2 YYREEE (reference sequence). Trimming took off 1 base at V and 0 bases at J, with 5 bases between the two ends. The method was immunoSEQ multiplex PCR; TCRdb's version includes in-frame clones alone and lacks a portion of them. The sample carries 70,000 to 95,000 clones, about 89% recorded once. The data originate from a study of T cell responses to AZD1222 COVID-19 vaccine. The receptor comes from an adult who received the AZD1222 COVID-19 vaccine. The material sequenced was peripheral blood, taken 28 days after the second AZD1222 dose. This chain connects TRBV5-4 to TRBJ2-7; D not certain. This CDR3 is CASSLSVSYEQYF. The CDR3 coding sequence is TGTGCCAGCAGCTTGTCTGTCTCCTACGAGCAGTACTTC.